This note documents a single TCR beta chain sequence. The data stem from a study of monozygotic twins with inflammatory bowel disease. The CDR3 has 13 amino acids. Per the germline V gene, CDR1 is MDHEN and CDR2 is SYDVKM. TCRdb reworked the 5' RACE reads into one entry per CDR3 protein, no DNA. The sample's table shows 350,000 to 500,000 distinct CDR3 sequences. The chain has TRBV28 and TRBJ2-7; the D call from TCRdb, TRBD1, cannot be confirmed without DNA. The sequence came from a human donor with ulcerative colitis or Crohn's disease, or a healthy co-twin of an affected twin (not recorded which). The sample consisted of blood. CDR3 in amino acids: CASRWTGVGEQYF.